This paragraph covers one T cell receptor beta chain sequence. Primers used in a second PCR of roughly 6 to 11 cycles were a sample-barcoded 5' primer and a J-beta primer mix. Each cDNA molecule was tagged by a template-switch adaptor that had 12 random nucleotides. TCRdb reprocessed the 5' RACE reads with MiXCR, giving one entry per CDR3 protein. Found here are around 600,000 distinct CDR3 sequences, around 48% of them singletons; the top ten hold 20% to 25%. These data are taken from a study of blood T cells in healthy people across ages. Germline values: CDR1 LGHNA, CDR2 YSLEER. There are 15 residues in the CDR3. Trimming cost V 3 bases and J 4 bases; bases outside gene matches: 8.

This clonotype originated in a man older than 75 in good health. The rearrangement links TRBV4-3 to TRBJ1-2, with 7 bases matching TRBD1. Material: blood. The CDR3 coding sequence is TGCGCCAGCAGCCAGGCCCCACAGGGGACCTATGGCTACACCTTC. It is translated as CASSQAPQGTYGYTF.